The clone carrying this T cell receptor beta chain occurred a few times. This sample was included in a study of blood T cells in healthy people across ages. Primed by a sample-barcoded 5' primer and a J-beta primer mix, a second PCR proceeded for 7 to 11 cycles. TCRdb re-derived calls from the 5' RACE reads in MiXCR, one entry per CDR3 protein. Of some 1.4 million distinct CDR3 sequences detected, 35% to 45% appear once; the ten largest clones hold 7.9%. Germline CDR1 and CDR2: SGDLS and YYNGEE. The CDR3 covers 16 residues. The ends lost 4 bases at V and 2 bases at J; junction bases unmatched: 6. The donors, healthy Caucasians from Russia, were aged roughly 6 to 95.

This sequence originates from a woman between 18 and 29 years old in good health. The genes are TRBV9 and TRBJ2-1; 10 bases are shared with TRBD2. Source material: blood. This CDR3 is CASSTVSGGAYNEQFF. The CDR3 DNA is TGTGCCAGCAGCACCGTCAGCGGGGGGGCCTACAATGAGCAGTTCTTC. Together with reference TRBV9 and TRBJ2-1, the CDR3 gives the full variable domain: DSGVTQTPKHLITATGQRVTLRCSPRSGDLSVYWYQQSLDQGLQFLIQYYNGEERAKGNILERFSAQQFPDLHSELNLSSLELGDSALYFCASSTVSGGAYNEQFFGPGTRLTVL.